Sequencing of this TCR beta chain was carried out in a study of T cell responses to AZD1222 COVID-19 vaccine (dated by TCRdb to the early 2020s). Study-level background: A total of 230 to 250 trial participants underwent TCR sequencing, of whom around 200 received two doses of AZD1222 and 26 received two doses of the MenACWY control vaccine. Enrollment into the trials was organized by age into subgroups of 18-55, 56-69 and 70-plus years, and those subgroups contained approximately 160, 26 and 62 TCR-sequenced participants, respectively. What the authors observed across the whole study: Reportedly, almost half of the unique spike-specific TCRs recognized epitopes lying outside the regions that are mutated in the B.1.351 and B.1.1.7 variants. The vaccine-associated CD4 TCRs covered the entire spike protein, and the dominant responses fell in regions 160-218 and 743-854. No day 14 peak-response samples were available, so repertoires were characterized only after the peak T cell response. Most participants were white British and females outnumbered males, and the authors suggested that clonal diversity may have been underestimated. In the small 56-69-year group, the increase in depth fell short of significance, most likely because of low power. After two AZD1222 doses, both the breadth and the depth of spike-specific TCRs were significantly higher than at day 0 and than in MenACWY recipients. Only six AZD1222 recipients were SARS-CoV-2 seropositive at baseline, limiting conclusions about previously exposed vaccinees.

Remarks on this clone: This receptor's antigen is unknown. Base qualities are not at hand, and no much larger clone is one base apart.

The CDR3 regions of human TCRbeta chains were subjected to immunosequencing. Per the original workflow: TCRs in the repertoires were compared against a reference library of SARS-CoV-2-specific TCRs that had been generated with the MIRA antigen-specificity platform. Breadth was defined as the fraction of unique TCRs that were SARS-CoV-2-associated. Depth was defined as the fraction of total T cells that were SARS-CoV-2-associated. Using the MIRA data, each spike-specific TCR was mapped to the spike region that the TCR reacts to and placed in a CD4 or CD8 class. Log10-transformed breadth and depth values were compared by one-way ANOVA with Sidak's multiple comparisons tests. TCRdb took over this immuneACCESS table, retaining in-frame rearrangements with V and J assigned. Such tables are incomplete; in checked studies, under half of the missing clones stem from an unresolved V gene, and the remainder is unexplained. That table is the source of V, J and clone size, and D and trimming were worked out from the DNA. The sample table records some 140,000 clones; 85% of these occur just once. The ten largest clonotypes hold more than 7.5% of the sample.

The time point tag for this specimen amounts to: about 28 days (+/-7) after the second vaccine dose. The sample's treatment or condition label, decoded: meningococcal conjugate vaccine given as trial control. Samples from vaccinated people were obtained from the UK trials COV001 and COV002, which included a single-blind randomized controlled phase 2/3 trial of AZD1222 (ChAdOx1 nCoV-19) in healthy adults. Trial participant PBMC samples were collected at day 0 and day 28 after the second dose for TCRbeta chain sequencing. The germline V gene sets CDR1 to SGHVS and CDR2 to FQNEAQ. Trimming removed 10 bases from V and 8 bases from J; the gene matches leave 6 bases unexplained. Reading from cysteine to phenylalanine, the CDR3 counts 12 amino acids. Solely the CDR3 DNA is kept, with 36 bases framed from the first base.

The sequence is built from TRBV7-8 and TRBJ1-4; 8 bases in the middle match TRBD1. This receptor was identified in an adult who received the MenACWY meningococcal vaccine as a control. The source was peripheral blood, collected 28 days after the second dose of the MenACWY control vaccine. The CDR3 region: CATQGAEEKLFF. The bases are TGTGCCACCCAGGGGGCAGAAGAAAAACTGTTTTTT.